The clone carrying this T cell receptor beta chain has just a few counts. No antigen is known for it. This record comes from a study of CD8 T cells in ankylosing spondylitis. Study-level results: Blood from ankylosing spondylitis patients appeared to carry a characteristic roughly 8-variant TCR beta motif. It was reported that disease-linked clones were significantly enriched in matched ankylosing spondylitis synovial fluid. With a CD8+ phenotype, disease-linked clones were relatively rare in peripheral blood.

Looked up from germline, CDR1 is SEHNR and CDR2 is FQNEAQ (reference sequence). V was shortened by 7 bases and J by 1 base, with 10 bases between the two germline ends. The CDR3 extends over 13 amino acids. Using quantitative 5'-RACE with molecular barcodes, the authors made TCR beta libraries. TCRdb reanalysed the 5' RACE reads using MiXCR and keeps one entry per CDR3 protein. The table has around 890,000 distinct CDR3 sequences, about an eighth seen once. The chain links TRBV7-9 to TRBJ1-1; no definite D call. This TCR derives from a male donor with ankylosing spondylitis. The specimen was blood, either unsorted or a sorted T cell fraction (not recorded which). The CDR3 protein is CASTGQENTEAFF. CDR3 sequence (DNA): TGTGCCAGCACTGGGCAGGAGAACACTGAAGCTTTCTTT.